This TCR beta chain emerged from a study of T-cell memory formation after mild COVID-19. Whole-study findings and limits: CD4+ clones that contracted lay mainly in CM and EM; CD8+ ones lay in EMRA.

Amplification by 5'RACE using constant-segment primers produced TCR alpha and TCR beta cDNA libraries that carried sample barcodes and UMIs. MiXCR was run by TCRdb on the 5' RACE reads, yielding one entry per CDR3 protein. The top ten clones hold 20% to 25% of a sample with about 410,000 distinct CDR3 sequences, approximately 19% of them seen once. Only a few counts were recorded for this clonotype. The antigen is not known. The V and J ends lost 3 bases and 4 bases respectively, with 19 bases between them. CDR3 length: 18 residues. In germline, CDR1 is MNHNS, CDR2 SASEGT. The clonotype originates from a man aged 18 to 29 who had mild COVID-19 (a few samples of this study predate the infection). Cell type and time point are not known. The sequencing input was PBMCs or a T cell subset sorted from them (not recorded which). The chain is built from TRBV6-1 and TRBJ1-6, with D maybe TRBD1 (5 bases). The CDR3: CASSDKKGAIQYNSPLHF. The CDR3 DNA sequence: TGTGCCAGCAGTGATAAAAAAGGGGCCATCCAATATAATTCACCCCTCCACTTT.